This TCR beta chain was captured by sequencing in a study of cytomegalovirus exposure and HLA in healthy donors. The CDR3 extends over 14 amino acids. Trimming at V came to 6 bases and at J to 4 bases, leaving 9 bases not matched to a gene. Per the germline V gene, CDR1 is SGHNT and CDR2 is YYREEE (reference sequence). General study results and limits: In a later analysis, across HLA loci, associated TCR counts were highest for DRB1, lowest for HLA-C. A link between a missense DCLRE1C variant and TCR beta V- and J-gene trimming emerged from a later analysis.

A word on this clone: Its antigen is unidentified.

13 Jbeta primers and 60 Vbeta primers were used for the PCR. TCRdb's table, derived via immunoSEQ multiplex PCR, lists solely in-frame clones and lacks some. Of roughly 86,000 clones listed, 55% to 70% are singletons. V gene TRBV5-4 combines with J gene TRBJ1-2, with TRBD1 matching 7 bases. The sequence derives from a woman in her forties or fifties in good health and CMV-seropositive. What was sequenced was PBMCs. The CDR3 region has the DNA TGTGCCAGCAACAGGGACAGTTCTATCTATGGCTACACCTTC. Amino acids: CASNRDSSIYGYTF. The whole variable domain, filled in from reference TRBV5-4 and TRBJ1-2, reads ETGVTQSPTHLIKTRGQQVTLRCSSQSGHNTVSWYQQALGQGPQFIFQYYREEENGRGNFPPRFSGLQFPNYSSELNVNALELDDSALYLCASNRDSSIYGYTFGSGTRLTVV.